What follows is one T cell receptor beta chain and its context. The table came from immunoSEQ multiplex PCR; TCRdb's copy has only in-frame clones and leaves some out. This sample has approximately 1.5 million clones, with 95% to 99% found just once. The data belong to a study of shared clonotypes between healthy human individuals. The overall study: Per-donor plates numbered three CD4 naive, three CD4 memory, two CD8 naive and one CD8 memory.

Deletions cut 2 bases from V and 2 bases from J, with 19 bases between. The CDR3 runs 18 residues. What was sequenced was naive CD4+ T cells sorted from blood. Specified subset: CD45RA+ positively selected. This TCR was recovered from a young man in good health. V is TRBV23-1 and J is TRBJ1-3, with a possible D match to TRBD1 (5 bases). TRBV23-1 is recorded as an ORF, its role being uncertain. This CDR3 is CASSQPPPLTATGNTIYF. Written as DNA, the CDR3 is TGCGCCAGCAGTCAACCACCCCCTCTGACAGCCACTGGAAACACCATATATTTT.